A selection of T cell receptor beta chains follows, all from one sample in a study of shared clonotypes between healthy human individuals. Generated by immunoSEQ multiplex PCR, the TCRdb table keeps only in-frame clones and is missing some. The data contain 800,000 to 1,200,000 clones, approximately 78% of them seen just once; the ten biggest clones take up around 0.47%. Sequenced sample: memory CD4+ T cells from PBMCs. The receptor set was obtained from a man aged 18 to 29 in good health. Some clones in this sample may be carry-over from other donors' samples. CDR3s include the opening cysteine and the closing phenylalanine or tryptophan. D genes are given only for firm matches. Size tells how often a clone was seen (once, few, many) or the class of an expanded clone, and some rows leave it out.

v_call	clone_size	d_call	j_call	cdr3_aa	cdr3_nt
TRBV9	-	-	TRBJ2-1	CASSARLGSYNEQFF	TGTGCCAGCAGCGCTAGACTAGGGTCCTACAATGAGCAGTTCTTC
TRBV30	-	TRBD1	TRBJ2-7	CAWKGGSDEQYF	TGTGCCTGGAAAGGGGGCTCTGACGAGCAGTACTTC
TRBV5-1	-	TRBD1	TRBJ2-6	CASSMTGSEANVLTF	TGCGCCAGCAGCATGACAGGGTCTGAGGCCAACGTCCTGACTTTC
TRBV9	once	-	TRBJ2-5	CASSVESRTETQYF	TGTGCCAGCAGCGTAGAAAGCCGGACGGAGACCCAGTACTTC
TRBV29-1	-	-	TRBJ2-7	CSGLRGGEQYF	TGCAGCGGCCTCCGAGGGGGCGAGCAGTACTTC
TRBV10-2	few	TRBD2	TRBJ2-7	CASSFLAGGSYEQYF	TGCGCCAGCAGTTTTCTGGCGGGAGGATCCTACGAGCAGTACTTC
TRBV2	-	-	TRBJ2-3	CATAYWGPTDTQYF	TGTGCCACCGCCTACTGGGGGCCGACAGATACGCAGTATTTT
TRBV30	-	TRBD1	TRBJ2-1	CAWNRGASYNEQFF	TGTGCCTGGAACAGGGGTGCCTCTTACAATGAGCAGTTCTTC
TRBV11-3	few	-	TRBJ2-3	CASSFTHTDTQYF	TGTGCCAGCAGCTTCACCCACACAGATACGCAGTATTTT
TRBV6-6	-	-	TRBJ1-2	CASRPDSFYGYTF	TGTGCCAGCAGACCGGACAGCTTCTATGGCTACACCTTC
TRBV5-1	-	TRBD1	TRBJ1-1	CASSADRANTEAFF	TGCGCCAGCAGTGCGGACAGGGCGAACACTGAAGCTTTCTTT
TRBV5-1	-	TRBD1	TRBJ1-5	CASSKAGGEKPQHF	TGCGCCAGCAGTAAGGCAGGGGGGGAGAAGCCCCAGCATTTT
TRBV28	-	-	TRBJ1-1	CASSLRAEEGAFF	TGTGCCAGCAGTTTGAGGGCGGAGGAGGGAGCTTTCTTT
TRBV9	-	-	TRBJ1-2	CASSFNYGYTF	TGTGCCAGCTCCTTTAACTATGGCTACACCTTC
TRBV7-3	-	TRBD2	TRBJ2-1	CASSQGTGGAEQFF	TGTGCCAGCAGCCAAGGGACGGGAGGTGCTGAGCAGTTCTTC
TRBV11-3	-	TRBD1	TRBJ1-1	CASSMDRDTEAFF	TGTGCCAGCAGCATGGACAGGGACACTGAAGCTTTCTTT
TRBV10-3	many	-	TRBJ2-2	CAIRFDISTGELFF	TGTGCCATTAGATTTGACATTAGCACCGGGGAGCTGTTTTTT
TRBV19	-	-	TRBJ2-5	CASSTQNLGRETQYF	TGTGCCAGTAGTACTCAGAACCTAGGTCGAGAGACCCAGTACTTC
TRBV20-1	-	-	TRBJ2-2	CSAIFAGELFF	TGCAGTGCTATTTTTGCTGGGGAGCTGTTTTTT
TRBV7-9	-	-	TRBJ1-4	CASSSPTSGYEKLFF	TGTGCCAGCAGCTCGCCAACCTCTGGGTATGAAAAACTGTTTTTT
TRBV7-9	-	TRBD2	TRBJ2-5	CASSSGTSGSGETQYF	TGTGCCAGCAGCTCCGGGACTAGCGGGAGCGGAGAGACCCAGTACTTC
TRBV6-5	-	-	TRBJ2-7	CASSRDLNYEQYF	TGTGCCAGCAGCCGGGACCTGAACTACGAGCAGTACTTC
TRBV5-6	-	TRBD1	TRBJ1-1	CASSPDRGTEAFF	TGTGCCAGCAGCCCAGACAGGGGCACTGAAGCTTTCTTT
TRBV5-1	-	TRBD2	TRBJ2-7	CASRSGSTYEQYF	TGCGCCAGCAGAAGCGGGAGTACCTACGAGCAGTACTTC
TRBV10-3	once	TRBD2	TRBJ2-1	CAISVLAGQGFDEQFF	TGTGCCATCAGTGTATTAGCGGGGCAGGGGTTCGATGAGCAGTTCTTC
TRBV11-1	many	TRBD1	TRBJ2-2	CASSLDGQGSTGELFF	TGTGCCAGCAGCTTAGACGGACAGGGAAGCACCGGGGAGCTGTTTTTT
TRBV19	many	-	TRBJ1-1	CASSPRFRGVAFF	TGTGCCAGTAGTCCCCGATTCAGGGGTGTAGCTTTCTTT
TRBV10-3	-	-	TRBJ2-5	CAISEWSDLETQYF	TGTGCCATCAGTGAGTGGTCGGACCTGGAGACCCAGTACTTC